This T cell receptor (beta chain) stems from a study of response to subunit inactivated influenza vaccine. Details on this clonotype: Its target is unknown.

Points from the study as a whole: The authors offered the suggestion that each seasonal influenza vaccination recruits few new T cells.

The ends lost 0 bases at V and 5 bases at J; junction bases unmatched: 12. Germline CDR1 MGHDK, CDR2 SYGVNS. The CDR3 has 17 amino acids. TCRdb passed the RT-PCR reads through MiXCR, listing each CDR3 protein once. The sample lists roughly 670,000 distinct CDR3 sequences; 13% to 15% were seen once. This TCR came from a man between 45 and 60 years old who received an inactivated influenza vaccine. Sequencing was performed on PBMCs from blood, taken 14 to 15 days before vaccination. J is TRBJ2-5 and V is TRBV25-1; TRBD2 matches at 7 bases. This chain's CDR3 is CASSEYWGGVPGETQYF. In DNA, the CDR3 is TGTGCCAGCAGTGAATACTGGGGAGGGGTACCAGGGGAGACCCAGTACTTC.